This TCR beta chain stems from a study of T cells in Graves' hyperthyroidism and ophthalmopathy. The TCR beta CDR3 regions underwent amplification using RNA transcripts as the source. HTBI primers drove first-round RT-PCR of the TCR CDR3. One entry per CDR3 protein, called by TCRdb with MiXCR from the multiplex PCR reads. The sample lists some 550,000 distinct CDR3 sequences; more than 15% were seen once. The V segment lost 3 bases and the J segment 2 bases; nucleotides outside the gene matches: 3. The CDR3 has 17 residues. Germline V gene lookup returns CDR1 SNHLY and CDR2 FYNNEI. The chain is built from TRBV2 and TRBJ2-5; 16 bases match TRBD2. The sequence was obtained from a woman aged 40 to 50 with Graves' ophthalmopathy. The material sequenced was blood. The CDR3 nucleotides are TGTGCCAGCAGTGACGGGACTAGCGGGAGGGAACAAGAGACCCAGTACTTC. It specifies CASSDGTSGREQETQYF. The full variable domain, in which reference TRBV2 and TRBJ2-5 provide the parts outside the CDR3, is EPEVTQTPSHQVTQMGQEVILRCVPISNHLYFYWYRQILGQKVEFLVSFYNNEISEKSEIFDDQFSVERPDGSNFTLKIRSTKLEDSAMYFCASSDGTSGREQETQYFGPGTRLLVL.